This entry lists 5 T cell receptor beta chains sequenced from one sample in a study of regulatory T cells in long-lasting Graves disease. Time point noted: persistent/refractory GD, antithyroid drugs over 5 years with positive TRAb. Construction of the TCR library relied on RNA isolated from PBMCs. Arm-PCR with iRepertoire HTBI primers amplified the CDR3 regions for these TCR beta libraries. From the multiplex PCR reads, TCRdb called clonotypes with MiXCR, one entry per CDR3 protein. This table has over 350,000 distinct CDR3 sequences, more than 20% appearing once. The specimen comprised peripheral blood mononuclear cells (PBMCs), sampled when the disease was refractory, from a patient treated with antithyroid drugs. The receptor set was obtained from a female donor with Graves disease.

The chain couples TRBV6-1 to TRBJ2-1; 9 positions match TRBD2. The CDR3 length is 16 residues. Germline V gene lookup returns CDR1 MNHNS and CDR2 SASEGT. Germline trimming cut 4 bases from V and 2 bases from J; bases unmatched to any gene: 6. CDR3 bases: TGTGCCAGCAGTGCCCTTAGCGGGAGCCCCTACAATGAGCAGTTCTTC. It codes for CASSALSGSPYNEQFF.

In this sample, this clonotype turned up many times. The chain links TRBV11-1 to TRBJ2-1; no definite D call. Germline CDR1 is SGHAT and CDR2 is FQDESV (reference sequence). The CDR3 contains 14 residues. Trimming pared 5 bases from V and 6 bases from J, leaving 14 bases between. Here the CDR3 reads CASSPYQRLNEQFF. CDR3 nucleotides: TGTGCCAGCAGCCCTTACCAGCGACTCAATGAGCAGTTCTTC.

This clonotype was recorded a few times. This sequence joins TRBV28 and TRBJ2-1; weak D call: TRBD1 (5 bases). The CDR3 sequence is 12 residues long. Germline values: CDR1 MDHEN, CDR2 SYDVKM. V lost 6 bases, J lost 10 bases, and 13 bases lay in between. In nucleotides, the CDR3 is TGTGCCAGCAGCGACCCACAGGAGGAGCAGTTCTTC. This translates into CASSDPQEEQFF.

This clonotype was counted ten times or more. The chain is built from TRBV2 and TRBJ2-7; D unclear. Trimming removed 1 base from V and 0 bases from J, with 7 bases in between. Germline V CDR1 and CDR2: SNHLY, FYNNEI. The CDR3 loop spans 14 amino acids. CDR3: CASSEGRASYEQYF. The DNA for the CDR3 is TGTGCCAGCAGTGAAGGAAGGGCCTCCTACGAGCAGTACTTC.

The rearrangement joins TRBV3-1 to TRBJ2-2, with 13 bases matching TRBD2. The CDR3 contains 18 residues. The germline V gene has CDR1 LGHDT and CDR2 YNNKEL (reference sequence). V dropped 2 bases and J dropped 7; count of bases not matched to a gene: 10. The CDR3 DNA follows: TGTGCCAGCAGCCAATATTCGGGACTAGCGGGATTGGTCGGGGAGCTGTTTTTT. This sequence encodes CASSQYSGLAGLVGELFF.